These 21 T cell receptor beta chains came from one sample sequenced in a study of a mutant IDH1 vaccine in newly diagnosed glioma. Antigens of these TCRs are unknown. Assay used: immunoSEQ multiplex PCR; TCRdb lists only in-frame clones, some missing. The sample lists under 50,000 clones; more than 75% were seen once. Sample time point: week 35, safety follow-up. A 20-mer mutant IDH1 peptide at 300 ug was injected subcutaneously with topical imiquimod. The specimen was PBMCs, collected from a glioma patient whose treatment included an IDH1 peptide vaccine. Source of these receptors: a woman between 40 and 50 years old with glioma.

The chain employs TRBV10-3 and TRBJ2-1, with a tentative D call TRBD2 (5 bases). CDR3 size: 13 residues. Germline CDR1 reads ENHRY; CDR2 reads SYGVKD. V dropped 3 bases and J dropped 5 bases, with 8 bases sitting between them. The CDR3 sequence: CAISDPTNNEQFF. The CDR3 DNA follows: TGTGCCATCAGTGACCCGACTAACAATGAGCAGTTCTTC.

This sequence joins TRBV28 and TRBJ2-7; no definite D call. Deletions cut 2 bases from V and 6 bases from J, with 2 bases between. This CDR3 is 10 amino acids long. The V gene's germline CDR1 is MDHEN and CDR2 SYDVKM. CDR3 nucleotide sequence: TGTGCCAGCAGTTTACGCGAGCAGTACTTC. Translating gives CASSLREQYF.

This clone was recorded once. This rearrangement joins TRBV7-9 to TRBJ2-7; D may match TRBD1 or TRBD2 (5 bases each). Germline V lookup: CDR1 SEHNR, CDR2 FQNEAQ (reference sequence). CDR3 length equals 14 residues. Trimming cost V 6 bases and J 4 bases, with 16 bases left between them. The CDR3 DNA reads TGTGCCAGCAGTTTGGGGACGGCTCTGTACGAGCAGTACTTC. This encodes CASSLGTALYEQYF. The whole variable domain, remainder taken from reference TRBV7-9 and TRBJ2-7, is DTGVSQNPRHKITKRGQNVTFRCDPISEHNRLYWYRQTLGQGPEFLTYFQNEAQLEKSRLLSDRFSAERPKGSFSTLEIQRTEQGDSAMYLCASSLGTALYEQYFGPGTRLTVT.

The chain employs TRBV9 and TRBJ1-1; TRBD1 is a possible D gene (5 bases). The CDR3 consists of 15 residues. V dropped 3 bases and J dropped 6 bases, with 18 bases sitting between them. Looked up from germline, CDR1 is SGDLS and CDR2 is YYNGEE. In nucleotides, the CDR3 is TGTGCCAGCAGCGCGTACCCAAGGGGAGGGTCTGAAGCTTTCTTT. This encodes CASSAYPRGGSEAFF.

The rearrangement links TRBV27 to TRBJ2-5, with no clear D. Germline CDR1 reads MNHEY; CDR2 reads SMNVEV (reference sequence). The CDR3 has 14 amino acids. Deletions cut 6 bases from V and 5 bases from J, with 16 bases between. CDR3 residues: CASRIHRTGETQYF. In DNA, the CDR3 is TGTGCCAGCAGAATACATCGTACTGGCGAGACCCAGTACTTC.

This chain uses TRBV7-2 with TRBJ1-5, with D possibly being TRBD1 (6 bases). The CDR3 covers 14 residues. V was shortened by 2 bases and J by 3 bases, with 8 bases between the two germline ends. CDR1 is SGHTA and CDR2 is FQGNSA in the germline V gene. CDR3 region: CASSLRGANQPQHF. The CDR3 bases are TGTGCCAGCAGCTTACGGGGGGCCAATCAGCCCCAGCATTTT.

The rearrangement uses TRBV19 and TRBJ1-5; the D is unclear. Trimming removed 5 bases at V and 3 bases at J, with 11 bases between. The CDR3 is 14 residues long. Germline values: CDR1 LNHDA, CDR2 SQIVND (reference sequence). The CDR3: CASSAGLDNQPQHF. The CDR3 DNA reads as TGTGCCAGTAGTGCTGGACTGGACAATCAGCCCCAGCATTTT.

The V and J genes are TRBV29-1 and TRBJ2-3, with 12 positions matching TRBD1. The CDR3 spans 15 residues. The J segment lost 5 bases and the V segment lost 3 bases, leaving 6 bases of the junction unmatched. CDR1 SQVTM and CDR2 ANQGSEA come from the germline V gene. Written as DNA, the CDR3 is TGCAGCGTTGATGACCGGGACAGGGGGCTAGATACGCAGTATTTT. Translated, it gives CSVDDRDRGLDTQYF.

The gene calls are TRBV28 and TRBJ2-3; D is possibly TRBD1 (6 bases). The V gene lost 6 bases and the J gene lost 3 bases, with 16 bases spanning the gap. Germline V gene lookup returns CDR1 MDHEN and CDR2 SYDVKM. The CDR3 contains 15 residues. This CDR3 is CASSPLRGLTDTQYF. CDR3 nucleotide sequence: TGTGCCAGCAGCCCCCTTAGGGGGTTGACAGATACGCAGTATTTT.

This chain joins TRBV5-6 and TRBJ2-1; D may be TRBD1 (5 bases). The length of the CDR3 is 18 residues. V dropped 3 bases and J dropped 3 bases, with 22 bases sitting between them. CDR1 is SGHDT and CDR2 is YYEEEE in the germline V gene. CDR3 nucleotides: TGTGCCAGCAGCTGGCGCTCAGGGAATTCTCATTACTACAATGAGCAGTTCTTC. Translation gives CASSWRSGNSHYYNEQFF.

The V gene is TRBV2, the J gene TRBJ1-2; possible D gene TRBD1, 5 bases. Germline CDR1 SNHLY, CDR2 FYNNEI. This CDR3 comprises 15 residues. Trimming removed 4 bases from V and 8 bases from J, with 20 bases in between. This CDR3 is CASSADGAQLIGYTF. The CDR3 DNA sequence: TGTGCCAGCAGTGCGGATGGGGCCCAACTAATCGGCTACACCTTC.

The chain recombines TRBV9 with TRBJ2-3; the D is unclear. Trimming cost V 5 bases and J 5 bases, with 15 bases left between them. CDR1 and CDR2 from the germline V gene are SGDLS and YYNGEE. The CDR3 sequence is 14 residues long. The DNA of the CDR3 is TGTGCCAGCAGGTCCGGACGGTTGGGAGATACGCAGTATTTT. Its protein product is CASRSGRLGDTQYF.

This chain joins TRBV4-1 and TRBJ1-6; D ambiguous. This CDR3 comprises 15 residues. Trimming removed 1 base at V and 10 bases at J, with 14 bases between. Germline V gives CDR1 MGHRA, CDR2 YSYEKL. In DNA, the CDR3 is TGCGCCAGCAGCCAAGGGGTTGGAATGGACTCACCCCTCCACTTT. This translates into CASSQGVGMDSPLHF.

V and J are TRBV19 and TRBJ1-2; D not resolved. V was cut by 7 bases and J by 7 bases, with 19 bases left in between. This CDR3 has 14 residues. Germline values: CDR1 LNHDA, CDR2 SQIVND (reference sequence). The CDR3 nucleotides are TGTGCCAGTAAGATTGGGATGAGCGTTGGTGGCTACACCTTC. This translates into CASKIGMSVGGYTF.

The CDR3 region is CASSRQGPETNYGYTF. The CDR3 DNA sequence: TGTGCCAGTAGCAGACAGGGGCCAGAAACTAACTATGGCTACACCTTC. V and J are TRBV19 and TRBJ1-2, with 8 bases fitting TRBD1. This CDR3 has 16 residues. Germline V CDR1 and CDR2: LNHDA, SQIVND (reference sequence). Germline trimming cut 6 bases from V and 0 bases from J; bases unmatched to any gene: 9.

The CDR3: CASGADVRGGNEQFF. The CDR3 DNA reads as TGTGCTAGTGGTGCGGACGTCCGGGGGGGAAATGAGCAGTTCTTC. The genes are TRBV12-5 and TRBJ2-1; 8 bases match TRBD2. The CDR3 extends over 15 amino acids. The germline V gene encodes CDR1 LGHNT and CDR2 FRNRAP. After removal of 5 bases from V and 7 bases from J, the junction contained 10 bases not matched to a gene.

The chain couples TRBV7-9 to TRBJ2-2; TRBD1 or TRBD2 may be the D gene (5 bases each). CDR1 and CDR2 from the germline V gene are SEHNR and FQNEAQ (reference sequence). The CDR3 contains 15 residues. CDR3 region: CAGARPGTYTGELFF. The CDR3 nucleotides are TGTGCGGGCGCCCGCCCCGGGACCTACACCGGGGAGCTGTTTTTT.

The chain combines TRBV2 with TRBJ1-3, with 7 bases lining up with TRBD1. V lost 6 bases, J lost 4 bases, and 9 bases stayed unmatched. The CDR3 spans 15 residues. Germline CDR1 and CDR2: SNHLY and FYNNEI. In DNA form, the CDR3 reads TGTGCCAGCAGCGCTGACAGGGCTACGGGAAACACCATATATTTT. This encodes CASSADRATGNTIYF. The variable domain in full, completed from reference TRBV2 and TRBJ1-3, reads EPEVTQTPSHQVTQMGQEVILRCVPISNHLYFYWYRQILGQKVEFLVSFYNNEISEKSEIFDDQFSVERPDGSNFTLKIRSTKLEDSAMYFCASSADRATGNTIYFGEGSWLTVV.

This clone was counted a few times. The chain employs TRBV9 and TRBJ2-1; D may correspond to TRBD1 or TRBD2 (6 bases each). V lost 0 bases to trimming and J lost 1 base, with 8 bases between them. Germline V gives CDR1 SGDLS, CDR2 YYNGEE. CDR3 length: 15 amino acids. The CDR3 bases are TGTGCCAGCAGCGTAGTAGGGGGGTCCTACAATGAGCAGTTCTTC. It is translated as CASSVVGGSYNEQFF. The full variable domain, rest sourced from reference TRBV9 and TRBJ2-1, is DSGVTQTPKHLITATGQRVTLRCSPRSGDLSVYWYQQSLDQGLQFLIQYYNGEERAKGNILERFSAQQFPDLHSELNLSSLELGDSALYFCASSVVGGSYNEQFFGPGTRLTVL.

The chain links TRBV9 to TRBJ2-1, with 10 nucleotides matching TRBD2. CDR1 and CDR2 from the germline V gene are SGDLS and YYNGEE. The CDR3 runs 15 residues. V lost 0 bases to trimming and J lost 4 bases; unmatched junction nucleotides: 1. CDR3 residues: CASSVVGLAYNEQFF. Written as DNA, the CDR3 is TGTGCCAGCAGCGTAGTGGGACTAGCGTACAATGAGCAGTTCTTC.

This clone was counted a single time. The genes are TRBV19 and TRBJ1-1, with 12 bases fitting TRBD1. CDR3 length equals 13 residues. From germline, CDR1 is LNHDA and CDR2 SQIVND (reference sequence). V was clipped by 7 bases and J by 11 bases; unmatched bases: 8. CDR3 sequence (DNA): TGTGCCAGTACCAACCGGGACAGGGGGCGTGCTTTCTTT. Translated, it gives CASTNRDRGRAFF.